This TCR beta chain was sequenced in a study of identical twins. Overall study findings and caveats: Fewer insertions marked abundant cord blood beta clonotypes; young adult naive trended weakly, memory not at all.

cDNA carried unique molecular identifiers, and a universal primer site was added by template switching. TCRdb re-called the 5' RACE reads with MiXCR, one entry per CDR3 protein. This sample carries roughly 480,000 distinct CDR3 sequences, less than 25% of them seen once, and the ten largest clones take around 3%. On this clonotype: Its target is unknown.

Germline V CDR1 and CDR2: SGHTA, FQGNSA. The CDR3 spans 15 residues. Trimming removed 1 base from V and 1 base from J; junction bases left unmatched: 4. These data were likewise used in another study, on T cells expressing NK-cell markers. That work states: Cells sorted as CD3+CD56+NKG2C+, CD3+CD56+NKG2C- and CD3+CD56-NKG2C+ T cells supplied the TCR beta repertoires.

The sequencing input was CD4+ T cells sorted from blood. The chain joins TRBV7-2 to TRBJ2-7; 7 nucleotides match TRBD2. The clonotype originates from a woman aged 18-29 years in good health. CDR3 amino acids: CASSLEAGASYEQYF. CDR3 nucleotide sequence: TGTGCCAGCAGCTTAGAGGCGGGAGCGTCCTACGAGCAGTACTTC.